Sequencing of this T cell receptor (beta chain) was carried out in a study of post-analysis software for immune sequencing data (dated by TCRdb to the mid-2010s). As for the study more broadly: Relapsing-remitting, secondary progressive and progressive-relapsing multiple sclerosis were recorded as disease courses, and subtype annotation was lacking for some patients. A subset of samples was prepared in parallel using single-end sample barcoding, then pooled and co-amplified after Illumina adapter ligation. The patient repertoires were compared against approximately twelve previously published healthy control repertoires obtained from donors aged about 6 to 28 years.

Library creation used PCR. This sample was sequenced with an Illumina HiSeq 2500. To reduce PCR and sequencing biases, unique molecular identifiers were built into the TCR beta cDNA libraries. About 500,000 cDNA molecules were obtained for every 1 to 10 million input T cells, so each molecule roughly corresponded to one T cell. The patient libraries were prepared and sequenced with the same protocol used for the earlier healthy control dataset. Within a given batch, samples were prepared together, multiplexed and sequenced on the same HiSeq lane. Under the source paper's analysis protocol: Raw barcoded reads were processed with MIGEC, and single-read molecular identifier groups were discarded before consensus assembly and CDR3 extraction. VDJtools was used for post-analysis of the clonotype tables, and diversity was normalized by down-sampling every dataset to the size of the smallest sample. To correct batch-related cross-sample contamination, repertoire overlap clustering matched CDR3 amino acid sequences but not nucleotide sequences. TCRdb's own reprocessing of the public reads used fastp at Q25 and MiXCR and kept productive beta chains. Rows merge per CDR3 protein into single entries with the most common DNA and genes. The V and J calls shown here were made by TCRdb, not taken from the authors' results. The sample includes some 700,000 distinct CDR3 sequences, with more than 50% observed a single time. Approximately 10% of the sample rests with the top ten.

Notes on this clonotype: Its antigen is currently not known. No base-level quality is on record; no much larger clone is a single base apart.

The paper's findings and limits, for the study overall: Compared with controls, multiple sclerosis patients had significantly lower normalized Chao1 diversity, a finding suggesting substantial peripheral T-cell clonal expansion. Significantly higher frequencies in patients than in controls were found for roughly 5 TRBV segments, including TRBV5-6, TRBV5-1 and TRBV20-1. The multiple sclerosis patient group was slightly younger than the control group. Strong co-clustering of samples prepared in the same batch was shown by direct clustering with F measure, prompting a batch-effect correction.

As encoded in the germline V gene, CDR1 is SGHRS while CDR2 is YFSETQ. V is clipped by 3 bases and J by 8 bases, and the sequence between their germline boundaries is 12 bases long. There are 13 amino acids in the CDR3, from cysteine to phenylalanine inclusive. Only the CDR3 portion is preserved as DNA: 39 bases, with reading frame beginning at the first base. To demonstrate the VDJtools post-analysis software, the study profiled TCR beta repertoires from the peripheral blood of about a dozen young patients with multiple sclerosis. The patients with multiple sclerosis were children and adolescents between roughly 6 and 15 years of age.

This receptor was taken from a girl aged 2 to 10 with multiple sclerosis. The rearrangement combines TRBV5-1 with TRBJ2-1; no D gene can be assigned with confidence. Source material: blood. In nucleotides, the sequence is TGCGCCAGCAGCTCCATTCCTACGGATGAGCAGTTCTTC. Its product reads: CASSSIPTDEQFF.